These 16 T cell receptor beta chains originate from one sample sequenced in a study of molecular identifiers for immune sequencing clone quantification. TCRdb independently ran MiXCR on the PCR reads; one entry per CDR3 protein. The repertoire holds 40,000 to 45,000 distinct CDR3 sequences, around 21% seen once, with approximately 1.1% in the top ten. The sample comprised naive CD8+ T cells from blood, with Jurkat cell RNA spiked in. Noted subset: FACS-sorted CD8+CD4-CCR7+CD45RA+ naive T cells. These receptors were taken from a human donor in good health. Some libraries in this study had Jurkat cell RNA spiked in.

This clonotype was seen many times. The gene calls are TRBV3-1 and TRBJ2-1; maybe TRBD1 (5 bases). The CDR3 covers 16 residues. The V end lost 1 base, the J end lost 5 bases, and 15 bases lay between the germline ends. CDR1 and CDR2 (germline): LGHDT, YNNKEL (reference sequence). CDR3 amino acids: CASSQATSWGHNEQFF. CDR3 nucleotides: TGTGCCAGCAGCCAAGCCACGAGCTGGGGCCACAATGAGCAGTTCTTC.

This clonotype was detected many times. V and J are TRBV7-9 and TRBJ2-7; TRBD1 matches 7 bases. Germline V gene data show CDR1 as SEHNR and CDR2 as FQNEAQ (reference sequence). J was trimmed by 3 bases and V by 8 bases; bases with no gene match: 13. The CDR3 consists of 15 residues. The CDR3 nucleotides are TGTGCCAGCTCTGGGTCCGGGACAGCGGTCTACGAGCAGTACTTC. Translation gives CASSGSGTAVYEQYF.

This clonotype was recorded many times. V gene TRBV27 combines with J gene TRBJ2-5; 7 bases match TRBD2. V lost 4 bases, J lost 5 bases, and 10 bases stayed unmatched. The CDR3 covers 15 residues. The germline V gene encodes CDR1 MNHEY and CDR2 SMNVEV (reference sequence). The CDR3 sequence is CASSSMGGPLETQYF. For the CDR3, the DNA is TGTGCCAGCAGTTCTATGGGAGGGCCTCTGGAGACCCAGTACTTC.

This clonotype came up many times. The rearrangement links TRBV13 to TRBJ1-1; D not resolved. Germline CDR1 is PRHDT and CDR2 is FYEKMQ (reference sequence). The CDR3 has 12 amino acids. V gave up 2 bases and J gave up 5 bases, with 6 bases separating them. CDR3 in DNA: TGTGCCAGCAGCTTATCCGCAACTGAAGCTTTCTTT. It codes for CASSLSATEAFF.

This clonotype showed up many times. The chain employs TRBV3-1 and TRBJ2-2; D gene unclear. Looked up from germline, CDR1 is LGHDT and CDR2 is YNNKEL (reference sequence). The CDR3 runs to 16 residues. The germline V and J ends were trimmed by 0 bases and 2 bases, with 10 bases remaining between them. In DNA, the CDR3 is TGTGCCAGCAGCCAAGACCCAGGAATAAACACCGGGGAGCTGTTTTTT. Its protein is CASSQDPGINTGELFF.

Points on this clonotype: At one boundary the junction diverges from the germline segment, which might be a read error. The V and J genes are TRBV6-2 or TRBV6-3 and TRBJ2-3; D is undetermined. This CDR3 has 12 residues. CDR1 and CDR2 (germline): MNHEY, SVGEGT. CDR3 nucleotide sequence: TGTGCCAGCAGTTACAACTCAGATACGCAGTGTTTT. Translation gives CASSYNSDTQCF.

This clonotype was observed many times. V gene TRBV4-1 combines with J gene TRBJ2-7, with D maybe TRBD1 (6 bases). The germline gives CDR1 MGHRA, CDR2 YSYEKL. Trimming shortened V by 2 bases and J by 5 bases, and 10 bases separated the two germline ends. The CDR3 loop spans 13 amino acids. The CDR3 loop is CASSQPGTNEQYF. The CDR3 DNA reads as TGCGCCAGCAGCCAACCAGGGACAAACGAGCAGTACTTC.

The chain is built from TRBV7-9 and TRBJ2-7; TRBD1 is a possible D gene (6 bases). The V end was cut by 5 bases, the J end by 4 bases, with 12 bases between. The CDR3 extends over 13 amino acids. Germline loops: CDR1 SEHNR, CDR2 FQNEAQ (reference sequence). The CDR3 is CASSLGGGYEQYF. CDR3 sequence (DNA): TGTGCCAGCAGCCTAGGGGGTGGGTACGAGCAGTACTTC.

This clonotype was detected a few times. A much larger clone is a single base away; this may be a read error. The chain combines TRBV20-1 with TRBJ2-3, with D unclear. The J call may be mistaken, given a closer DNA end match to TRBJ1-5. CDR3 length: 14 residues. Per the germline V gene, CDR1 is DFQATT and CDR2 is SNEGSKA (reference sequence). The CDR3, as DNA: TGCAGTGCCACTTCTAGCCCACGGGGAGATACGCAGCATTTT. As protein: CSATSSPRGDTQHF.

The table lists this clonotype with many counts. The V gene is TRBV2, the J gene TRBJ1-5; tentatively, D is TRBD1 (6 bases). V dropped 5 bases and J dropped 1 base, with 18 bases sitting between them. This CDR3 has 17 residues. Germline assignment: CDR1 SNHLY and CDR2 FYNNEI. CDR3 DNA sequence: TGTGCCAGCAGTTTCAACACAGGGATGCCGAGCAATCAGCCCCAGCATTTT. Translating gives CASSFNTGMPSNQPQHF.

This clonotype was counted many times. The genes are TRBV20-1 and TRBJ2-3; the match to TRBD2 covers 10 bases. This CDR3 has 16 amino acids. Trimming took 6 bases from V and 6 from J; bases not matched to a gene: 15. Germline V gives CDR1 DFQATT, CDR2 SNEGSKA (reference sequence). The CDR3 nucleotides read TGCAGTGCAGAAAGTCTAGCGGGGGCGCGTTTTGATACGCAGTATTTT. It yields the protein CSAESLAGARFDTQYF.

This clonotype was recorded many times. V usage is TRBV12-3 or TRBV12-4 and J usage is TRBJ2-5; no reliable D call. This CDR3 comprises 13 residues. Trimming removed 6 bases from V and 5 bases from J, with 13 bases in between. CDR3 in DNA: TGTGCCAGCAGCCCCGGAAGGACGGAGACCCAGTACTTC. Protein sequence: CASSPGRTETQYF.

This clonotype has ten or more counts. The rearrangement uses TRBV27 and TRBJ2-5; 8 bases line up with TRBD1. V shed 5 bases, J shed 5 bases, and the junction held 7 bases outside the gene matches. Per the germline V gene, CDR1 is MNHEY and CDR2 is SMNVEV (reference sequence). The CDR3 has 14 amino acids. The CDR3 sequence: CASSQGARWETQYF. DNA for the CDR3: TGTGCCAGCAGTCAGGGGGCGCGATGGGAGACCCAGTACTTC.

This clonotype was detected many times. The rearrangement joins TRBV6-5 to TRBJ2-7; D remains unclear. V was clipped by 0 bases and J by 3 bases, with 6 bases between them. CDR3 length: 13 amino acids. Germline values: CDR1 MNHEY, CDR2 SVGAGI. The CDR3 DNA reads TGTGCCAGCAGTTACTCCTATAGCTACGAGCAGTACTTC. This gives the protein CASSYSYSYEQYF.

In the case of this clonotype: One base away lies a much larger clone, so this may be a sequencing read error. The chain links TRBV28 to TRBJ2-7; D is uncertain. The CDR3 contains 14 residues. Germline lookup yields CDR1 MDHEN and CDR2 SYDVKM. The CDR3 is CVSSLKLDPLEQYF. The CDR3 bases are TGTGTCAGCAGTTTGAAGCTAGACCCCCTCGAGCAGTACTTC.

This clonotype was recorded many times. The chain carries TRBV6-1 and TRBJ1-5; no definite D call. Between the trimmed V and J ends, which lost 4 bases and 4 bases, there was a span of 14 bases. The germline gives CDR1 MNHNS, CDR2 SASEGT. This CDR3 comprises 15 residues. The CDR3 DNA follows: TGTGCCAGCAGTGTCCTACAGACCGAAAATCAGCCCCAGCATTTT. Residues: CASSVLQTENQPQHF.